This TCR beta chain was profiled in a study of cytomegalovirus exposure and HLA in healthy donors. This CDR3 is 14 amino acids long. CDR1 SEHNR and CDR2 FQNEAQ come from the germline V gene (reference sequence). V was clipped by 5 bases and J by 3 bases, with 13 bases between them. Unrecorded immune exposures were likely, despite nominal health at sampling. Study findings and constraints: A missense DCLRE1C variant was associated with V- and J-gene trimming of TCR beta chains in a later analysis, and an independent cohort replicated the association. It was reported that the classifier diagnosed cytomegalovirus status with high specificity and sensitivity in both the original and validation cohorts. Across donors, presence/absence analyses took sequencing depth to be roughly uniform.

Amplification used 60 Vbeta primers and 13 Jbeta primers. Clones were sequenced by immunoSEQ multiplex PCR, and TCRdb holds only the in-frame ones, with some missing. The sample lists about 130,000 clones, just under 75% occurring once. About this clone: Its antigen is as yet unknown.

The sample consisted of PBMCs. The clonotype originates from a man between 60 and 70 years old in good health and CMV-seropositive. The chain couples TRBV7-9 to TRBJ1-2; D is perhaps TRBD1 (6 bases). The CDR3 sequence is CASSHPNRDYGYTF. CDR3 nucleotide sequence: TGTGCCAGCAGCCATCCGAACAGGGACTATGGCTACACCTTC.